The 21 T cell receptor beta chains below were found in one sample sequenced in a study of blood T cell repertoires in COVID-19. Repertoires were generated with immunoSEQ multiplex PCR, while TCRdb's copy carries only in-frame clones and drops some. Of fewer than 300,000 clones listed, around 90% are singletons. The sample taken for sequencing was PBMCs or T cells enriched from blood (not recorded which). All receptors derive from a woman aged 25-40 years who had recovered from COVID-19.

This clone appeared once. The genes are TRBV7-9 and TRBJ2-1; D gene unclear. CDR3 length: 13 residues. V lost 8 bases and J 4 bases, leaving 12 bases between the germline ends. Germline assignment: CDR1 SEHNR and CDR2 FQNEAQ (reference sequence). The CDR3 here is CASRKGEYNEQFF. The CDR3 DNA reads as TGTGCCAGCCGCAAAGGAGAATACAATGAGCAGTTCTTC. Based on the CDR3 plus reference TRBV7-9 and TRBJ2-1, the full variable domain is DTGVSQNPRHKITKRGQNVTFRCDPISEHNRLYWYRQTLGQGPEFLTYFQNEAQLEKSRLLSDRFSAERPKGSFSTLEIQRTEQGDSAMYLCASRKGEYNEQFFGPGTRLTVL.

This CDR3 is CASSFFRSGQPQHF. The DNA of the CDR3 is TGTGCCAGCAGCTTTTTTAGGTCGGGTCAGCCCCAGCATTTT. The chain employs TRBV5-8 and TRBJ1-5; D is undetermined. Trimming took off 2 bases at V and 6 bases at J, with 12 bases between the two ends. Germline V gene data show CDR1 as SGHTS and CDR2 as YDEGEE. The CDR3 totals 14 residues.

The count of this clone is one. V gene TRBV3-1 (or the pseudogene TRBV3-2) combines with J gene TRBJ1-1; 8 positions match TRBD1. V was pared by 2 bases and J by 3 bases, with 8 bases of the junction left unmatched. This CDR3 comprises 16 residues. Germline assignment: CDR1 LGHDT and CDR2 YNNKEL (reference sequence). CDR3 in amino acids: CASSQLTGTGYTEAFF. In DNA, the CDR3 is TGTGCCAGCAGCCAATTGACCGGGACAGGCTACACTGAAGCTTTCTTT.

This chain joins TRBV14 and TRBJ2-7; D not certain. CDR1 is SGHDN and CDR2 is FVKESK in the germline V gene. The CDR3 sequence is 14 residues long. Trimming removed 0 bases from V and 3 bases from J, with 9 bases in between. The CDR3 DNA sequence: TGTGCCAGCAGCCAAGATCCCCCCTTCTACGAGCAGTACTTC. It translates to CASSQDPPFYEQYF.

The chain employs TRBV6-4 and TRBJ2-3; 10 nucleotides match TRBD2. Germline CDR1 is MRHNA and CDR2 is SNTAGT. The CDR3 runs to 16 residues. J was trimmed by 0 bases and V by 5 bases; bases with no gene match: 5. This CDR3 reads CASSHSSGRSTDTQYF. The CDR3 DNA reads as TGTGCCAGCAGTCATTCTAGCGGGAGAAGCACAGATACGCAGTATTTT.

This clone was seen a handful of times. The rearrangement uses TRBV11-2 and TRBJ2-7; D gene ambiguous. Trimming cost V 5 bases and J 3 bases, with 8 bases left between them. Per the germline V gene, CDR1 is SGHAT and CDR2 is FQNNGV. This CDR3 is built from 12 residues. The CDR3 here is CASSNYGYEQYF. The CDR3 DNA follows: TGTGCCAGCAGCAACTACGGCTACGAGCAGTACTTC.

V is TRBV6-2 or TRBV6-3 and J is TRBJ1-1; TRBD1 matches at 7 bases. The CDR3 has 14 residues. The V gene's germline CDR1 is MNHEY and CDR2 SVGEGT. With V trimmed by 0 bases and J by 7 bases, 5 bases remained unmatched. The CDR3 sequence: CASSYSTQGNEAFF. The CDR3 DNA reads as TGTGCCAGCAGTTACTCGACACAGGGGAATGAAGCTTTCTTT.

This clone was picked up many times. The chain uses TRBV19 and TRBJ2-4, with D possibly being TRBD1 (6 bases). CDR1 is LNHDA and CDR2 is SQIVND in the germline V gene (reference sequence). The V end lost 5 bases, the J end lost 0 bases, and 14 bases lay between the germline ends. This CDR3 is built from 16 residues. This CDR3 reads CASSLSGDVAKNIQYF. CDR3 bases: TGTGCCAGTAGTCTCTCAGGGGACGTAGCCAAAAACATTCAGTACTTC.

CDR3 DNA sequence: TGTGCCTGGAGTCTTACCGGGGAGCTGTTTTTT. Amino acids: CAWSLTGELFF. This chain uses TRBV30 with TRBJ2-2; no clear D. CDR3 length equals 11 residues. The germline gives CDR1 GTSNPN, CDR2 SVGIG (reference sequence). V gave up 2 bases and J gave up 5 bases, with 3 bases separating them. Drawing the rest from reference TRBV30 and TRBJ2-2, the complete variable domain is SQTIHQWPATLVQPVGSPLSLECTVEGTSNPNLYWYRQAAGRGLQLLFYSVGIGQISSEVPQNLSASRPQDRQFILSSKKLLLSDSGFYLCAWSLTGELFFGEGSRLTVL.

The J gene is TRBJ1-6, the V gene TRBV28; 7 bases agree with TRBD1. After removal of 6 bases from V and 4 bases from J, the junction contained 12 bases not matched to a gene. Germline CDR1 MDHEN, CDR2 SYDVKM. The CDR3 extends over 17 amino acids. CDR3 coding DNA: TGTGCCAGCAGCCCCTCTGACAGGGCAGTGTATAATTCACCCCTCCACTTT. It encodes CASSPSDRAVYNSPLHF.

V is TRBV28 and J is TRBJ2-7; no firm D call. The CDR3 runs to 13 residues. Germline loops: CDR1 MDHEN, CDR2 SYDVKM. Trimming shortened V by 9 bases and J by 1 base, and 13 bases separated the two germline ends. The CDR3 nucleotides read TGTGCCAGTGATTCTCGAGCTTCCTACGAGCAGTACTTC. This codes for CASDSRASYEQYF.

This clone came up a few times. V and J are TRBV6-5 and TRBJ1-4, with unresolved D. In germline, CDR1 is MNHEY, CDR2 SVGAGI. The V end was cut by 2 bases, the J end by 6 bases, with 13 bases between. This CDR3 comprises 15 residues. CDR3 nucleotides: TGTGCCAGCAGTTACGGGTCAGACTTTTATGAAAAACTGTTTTTT. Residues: CASSYGSDFYEKLFF.

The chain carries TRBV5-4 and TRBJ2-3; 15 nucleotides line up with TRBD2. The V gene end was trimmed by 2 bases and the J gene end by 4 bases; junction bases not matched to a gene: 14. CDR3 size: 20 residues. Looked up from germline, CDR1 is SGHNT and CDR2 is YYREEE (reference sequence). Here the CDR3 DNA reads TGTGCCAGCAGCTTACCGGGACTAGCGGGAGGAGGTGATACCCCAGATACGCAGTATTTT. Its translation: CASSLPGLAGGGDTPDTQYF.

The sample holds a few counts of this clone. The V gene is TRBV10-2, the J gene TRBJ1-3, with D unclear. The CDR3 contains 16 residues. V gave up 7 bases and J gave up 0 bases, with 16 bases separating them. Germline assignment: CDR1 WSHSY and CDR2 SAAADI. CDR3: CASTNRRLSSGNTIYF. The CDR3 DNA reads TGCGCCAGCACCAATCGCAGACTAAGCTCTGGAAACACCATATATTTT.

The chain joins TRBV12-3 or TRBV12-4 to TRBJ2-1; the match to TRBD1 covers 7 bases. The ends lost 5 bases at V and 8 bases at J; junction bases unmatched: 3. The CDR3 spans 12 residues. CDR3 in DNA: TGTGCCAGCAGTCGACAGGGCGATGAGCAGTTCTTC. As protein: CASSRQGDEQFF.

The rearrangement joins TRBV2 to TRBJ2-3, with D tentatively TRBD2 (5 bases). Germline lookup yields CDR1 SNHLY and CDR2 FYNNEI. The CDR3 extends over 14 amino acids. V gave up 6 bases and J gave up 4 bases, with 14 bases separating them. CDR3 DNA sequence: TGTGCCAGCAGCCCCCCTAGCTTGTCAGATACGCAGTATTTT. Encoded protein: CASSPPSLSDTQYF. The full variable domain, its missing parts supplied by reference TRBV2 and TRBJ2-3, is EPEVTQTPSHQVTQMGQEVILRCVPISNHLYFYWYRQILGQKVEFLVSFYNNEISEKSEIFDDQFSVERPDGSNFTLKIRSTKLEDSAMYFCASSPPSLSDTQYFGPGTRLTVL.

CDR3 DNA sequence: TGTGCCAGCACCATACCCCCCCGAGCGGGATTCTCCTACGAGCAGTACTTC. Translation gives CASTIPPRAGFSYEQYF. The V call is TRBV6-4, the J call TRBJ2-7, with 7 bases fitting TRBD2. This CDR3 spans 17 amino acids. Germline assignment: CDR1 MRHNA and CDR2 SNTAGT. V lost 7 bases to trimming and J lost 0 bases; unmatched junction nucleotides: 15.

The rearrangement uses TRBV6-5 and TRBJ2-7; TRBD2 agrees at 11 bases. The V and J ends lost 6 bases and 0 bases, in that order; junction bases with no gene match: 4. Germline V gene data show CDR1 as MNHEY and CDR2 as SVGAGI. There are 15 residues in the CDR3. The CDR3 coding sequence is TGTGCCAGCAGAGCCACTAGCGGGAGCTCCTACGAGCAGTACTTC. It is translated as CASRATSGSSYEQYF.

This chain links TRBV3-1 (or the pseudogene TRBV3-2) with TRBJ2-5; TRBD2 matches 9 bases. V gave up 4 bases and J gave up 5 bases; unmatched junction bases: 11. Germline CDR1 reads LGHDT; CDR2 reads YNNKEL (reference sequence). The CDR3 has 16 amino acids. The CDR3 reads CASSLWTSVAEETQYF. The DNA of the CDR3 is TGTGCCAGCAGCCTATGGACTAGCGTAGCGGAGGAGACCCAGTACTTC.

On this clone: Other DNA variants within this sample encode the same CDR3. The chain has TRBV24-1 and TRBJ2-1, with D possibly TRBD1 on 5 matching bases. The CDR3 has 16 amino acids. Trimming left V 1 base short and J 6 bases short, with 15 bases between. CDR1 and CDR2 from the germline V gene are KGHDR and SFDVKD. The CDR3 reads CATSDFQGGIGNEQFF. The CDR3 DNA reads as TGTGCCACCAGTGATTTCCAGGGCGGTATCGGCAATGAGCAGTTCTTC.

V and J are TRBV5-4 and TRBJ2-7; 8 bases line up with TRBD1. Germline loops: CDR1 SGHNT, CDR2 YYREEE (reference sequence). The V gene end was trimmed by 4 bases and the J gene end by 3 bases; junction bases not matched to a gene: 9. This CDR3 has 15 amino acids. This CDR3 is CASSPRTGSVYEQYF. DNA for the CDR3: TGTGCCAGCAGCCCTCGGACAGGGTCCGTCTACGAGCAGTACTTC.